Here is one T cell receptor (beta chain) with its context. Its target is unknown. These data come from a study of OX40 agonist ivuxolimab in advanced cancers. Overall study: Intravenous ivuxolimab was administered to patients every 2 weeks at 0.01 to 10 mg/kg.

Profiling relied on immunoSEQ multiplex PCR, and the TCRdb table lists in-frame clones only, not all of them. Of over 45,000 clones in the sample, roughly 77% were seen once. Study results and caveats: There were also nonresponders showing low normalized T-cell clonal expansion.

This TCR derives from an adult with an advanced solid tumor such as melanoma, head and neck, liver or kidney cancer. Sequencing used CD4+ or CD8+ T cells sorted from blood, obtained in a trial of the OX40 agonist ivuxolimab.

CDR3: CASSLAPGGEEGYTF. In nucleotides, the CDR3 is TGCGCCAGCAGCTTGGCCCCAGGGGGCGAGGAAGGCTACACCTTC. The rearrangement uses TRBV5-1 and TRBJ1-2; TRBD1 aligns across 8 bases. Looked up from germline, CDR1 is SGHRS and CDR2 is YFSETQ. V shed 0 bases and J 8 bases; nucleotides not matched to a gene: 9. The CDR3 totals 15 residues.